The 20 T cell receptor beta chains presented below share a single source sample, sequenced in a study of identical twins. TCRdb used MiXCR to reprocess the 5' RACE reads, holding one entry per CDR3 protein. The sample includes about 530,000 distinct CDR3 sequences, 20% to 25% of them seen just once. These data also formed part of another study, on yellow fever vaccine responses in identical twins.

Sequencing was carried out using CD4+ T cells sorted from blood. The receptors originated from a woman aged 18 to 35 in good health.

V gene TRBV7-2 combines with J gene TRBJ1-2, with 7 bases lining up with TRBD1. The CDR3 has 15 residues. CDR1 and CDR2 (germline): SGHTA, FQGNSA. The V gene end was trimmed by 5 bases and the J gene end by 3 bases; junction bases not matched to a gene: 9. CDR3 protein: CASSTDRAAHYGYTF. The CDR3 nucleotides are TGTGCCAGCAGCACTGACAGGGCAGCCCACTATGGCTACACCTTC.

The chain links TRBV2 to TRBJ2-2, with a weak D call TRBD2 (6 bases). Trimming removed 3 bases from V and 0 bases from J, with 8 bases in between. The CDR3 is 15 amino acids. Per germline, CDR1 SNHLY and CDR2 FYNNEI. The CDR3 region has the DNA TGTGCCAGCAGTGAGGCTAGCGCGAACACCGGGGAGCTGTTTTTT. Its translation: CASSEASANTGELFF.

This chain joins TRBV12-3 or TRBV12-4 and TRBJ1-1; D remains unclear. V dropped 6 bases and J dropped 0 bases, with 14 bases sitting between them. This CDR3 has 15 amino acids. The CDR3: CASSHGQLMNTEAFF. The CDR3 bases are TGTGCCAGCAGCCACGGGCAGCTGATGAACACTGAAGCTTTCTTT.

This clonotype was detected only a few times. The chain couples TRBV29-1 to TRBJ2-3; possible D gene TRBD1, 5 bases. CDR3 length: 12 residues. Deletions cut 7 bases from V and 3 bases from J, with 11 bases between. The germline CDR1 and CDR2 sequences are SQVTM and ANQGSEA. The CDR3 region has the DNA TGCAGCGGGATCAGGGCTACAGATACGCAGTATTTT. This sequence encodes CSGIRATDTQYF.

This clonotype showed up just a few times. The chain has TRBV11-2 and TRBJ2-3; the D gene is possibly TRBD2 (6 bases). The CDR3 runs to 17 residues. V dropped 5 bases and J dropped 6 bases, with 24 bases sitting between them. Germline assignment: CDR1 SGHAT and CDR2 FQNNGV. CDR3 sequence reads: CASSPPGAGTPRDTQYF. The CDR3 nucleotides are TGTGCCAGCAGCCCACCTGGGGCGGGGACCCCGCGGGATACGCAGTATTTT.

This clonotype has a handful of counts. V gene TRBV15 combines with J gene TRBJ2-3, with 7 bases matching TRBD2. Germline-derived CDR1 and CDR2 are LNHNV and YYDKDF (reference sequence). Unmatched junction bases numbered 8, after V lost 5 bases and J lost 3 bases. The CDR3 runs 15 residues. The CDR3 loop is CATSPGRERTDTQYF. The CDR3 DNA reads as TGTGCCACCAGCCCGGGGAGGGAAAGAACAGATACGCAGTATTTT.

The chain recombines TRBV7-9 with TRBJ1-1; D is ambiguous. This CDR3 region has 14 residues. Trimming removed 0 bases at V and 3 bases at J, with 8 bases between. Germline lookup yields CDR1 SEHNR and CDR2 FQNEAQ (reference sequence). The CDR3 DNA reads TGTGCCAGCAGCTTAGCTTATTCGGACACTGAAGCTTTCTTT. Residues: CASSLAYSDTEAFF. Based on the CDR3 plus reference TRBV7-9 and TRBJ1-1, the full variable domain is DTGVSQNPRHKITKRGQNVTFRCDPISEHNRLYWYRQTLGQGPEFLTYFQNEAQLEKSRLLSDRFSAERPKGSFSTLEIQRTEQGDSAMYLCASSLAYSDTEAFFGQGTRLTVV.

The V and J genes are TRBV7-8 and TRBJ2-1, with 12 bases matching TRBD2. Germline lookup yields CDR1 SGHVS and CDR2 FQNEAQ. J was trimmed by 16 bases and V by 0 bases; bases with no gene match: 16. This CDR3 spans 17 amino acids. CDR3 DNA: TGTGCCAGCAGCTTAGCGGGCCTAGCGGGAGGGCCGGCGGGTGGATTCTTC. Translation gives CASSLAGLAGGPAGGFF.

This sequence joins TRBV10-3 and TRBJ2-3; D is tentatively TRBD1 or TRBD2 (5 bases each). This CDR3 comprises 16 residues. Between the trimmed V and J ends, which lost 0 bases and 0 bases, there was a span of 10 bases. CDR1 and CDR2 (germline): ENHRY, SYGVKD. The CDR3 loop reads CAISESGTTSTDTQYF. The DNA for the CDR3 is TGTGCCATCAGTGAGTCGGGGACGACTAGCACAGATACGCAGTATTTT.

V and J are TRBV14 and TRBJ1-2; TRBD1 agrees at 8 bases. Looked up from germline, CDR1 is SGHDN and CDR2 is FVKESK. Germline trimming cut 1 base from V and 4 bases from J; bases unmatched to any gene: 5. The CDR3 runs to 15 residues. The CDR3 DNA reads TGTGCCAGCAGCCAAGTTTCAGGGGGCACCTATGGCTACACCTTC. It encodes CASSQVSGGTYGYTF.

The J gene is TRBJ1-1, the V gene TRBV29-1; D unresolved. Per the germline V gene, CDR1 is SQVTM and CDR2 is ANQGSEA. CDR3 length: 12 amino acids. Between the trimmed V and J ends, which lost 4 bases and 0 bases, there was a span of 6 bases. DNA of the CDR3: TGCAGCGTTGTCAAAATGAACACTGAAGCTTTCTTT. Protein sequence: CSVVKMNTEAFF.

The chain joins TRBV20-1 to TRBJ2-1; 8 bases line up with TRBD1. The CDR3 runs to 11 residues. Germline CDR1 is DFQATT and CDR2 is SNEGSKA (reference sequence). The V gene end was trimmed by 3 bases and the J gene end by 10 bases; junction bases not matched to a gene: 2. The CDR3 DNA is TGCAGTGCTAGCAGGGACAGGGAGCAGTTCTTC. The encoded protein is CSASRDREQFF.

The chain employs TRBV28 and TRBJ1-1; no clear D. CDR1 and CDR2 from the germline V gene are MDHEN and SYDVKM. Trimming took off 1 base at V and 6 bases at J, with 9 bases between the two ends. This CDR3 comprises 13 residues. The CDR3 nucleotides are TGTGCCAGCAGTTTATCGGACCGGCCTGAAGCTTTCTTT. It is translated as CASSLSDRPEAFF.

This clonotype was picked up a small number of times. The chain uses TRBV5-1 and TRBJ2-1; D gene uncertain. V was clipped by 0 bases and J by 4 bases, with 14 bases between them. The germline CDR1 and CDR2 sequences are SGHRS and YFSETQ. The CDR3 has 16 amino acids. CDR3 in amino acids: CASSLAGNSFYNEQFF. The CDR3 DNA is TGCGCCAGCAGCTTGGCCGGCAACTCCTTTTACAATGAGCAGTTCTTC. Looking up the rest from reference TRBV5-1 and TRBJ2-1 gives the full variable domain: KAGVTQTPRYLIKTRGQQVTLSCSPISGHRSVSWYQQTPGQGLQFLFEYFSETQRNKGNFPGRFSGRQFSNSRSEMNVSTLELGDSALYLCASSLAGNSFYNEQFFGPGTRLTVL.

The rearrangement joins TRBV29-1 to TRBJ2-5; D remains ambiguous. With 4 bases removed from V and 0 bases from J, the gap between germline ends came to 18 bases. Germline V gene data show CDR1 as SQVTM and CDR2 as ANQGSEA. There are 16 residues in the CDR3. The CDR3 sequence: CSVGSSRNKYQETQYF. CDR3 DNA sequence: TGCAGCGTTGGCAGTTCTCGGAACAAGTACCAAGAGACCCAGTACTTC.

The chain links TRBV12-3 or TRBV12-4 to TRBJ2-7; no clear D gene. The CDR3 has 12 amino acids. The germline V and J ends were trimmed by 8 bases and 2 bases, with 10 bases remaining between them. The CDR3 coding sequence is TGTGCCAGCTCACCATCCACCTACGAGCAGTACTTC. This gives the protein CASSPSTYEQYF.

This clonotype came up a few times. The rearrangement joins TRBV12-3 or TRBV12-4 to TRBJ2-7; D uncertain. The CDR3 has 12 amino acids. Deletions cut 8 bases from V and 6 bases from J, with 14 bases between. CDR3 region: CASGQGMGEQYF. The CDR3 region has the DNA TGTGCCAGCGGTCAAGGGATGGGCGAGCAGTACTTC.

The genes are TRBV6-1 and TRBJ2-3, with a weak D call TRBD2 (5 bases). The CDR3 length is 14 residues. Germline V gene lookup returns CDR1 MNHNS and CDR2 SASEGT. Trimming left V 5 bases short and J 8 bases short, with 17 bases between. CDR3: CASSPQPTTTTQYF. CDR3 nucleotide sequence: TGTGCCAGCAGTCCACAACCGACTACAACTACGCAGTATTTT.

The table lists this clonotype with a count of one. The rearrangement joins TRBV6-2 or TRBV6-3 to TRBJ2-7; 7 bases line up with TRBD1. The CDR3 runs 14 residues. Trimming removed 7 bases from V and 1 base from J; junction bases left unmatched: 7. Germline CDR1 is MNHEY and CDR2 is SVGEGT. The CDR3, as DNA: TGTGCCAGCAAGGGACAGCACCTGTCCTACGAGCAGTACGTC. Residues: CASKGQHLSYEQYV.

This clonotype showed up just a few times. The J gene is TRBJ2-3, the V gene TRBV7-3, with 9 nucleotides matching TRBD2. The V gene end was trimmed by 4 bases and the J gene end by 4 bases; junction bases not matched to a gene: 6. The length of the CDR3 is 15 residues. Germline CDR1 is SGHTA and CDR2 is FQGTGA. CDR3 DNA: TGTGCCAGCAGCTATAGCGGGAGTATGGCAGATACGCAGTATTTT. Protein: CASSYSGSMADTQYF.